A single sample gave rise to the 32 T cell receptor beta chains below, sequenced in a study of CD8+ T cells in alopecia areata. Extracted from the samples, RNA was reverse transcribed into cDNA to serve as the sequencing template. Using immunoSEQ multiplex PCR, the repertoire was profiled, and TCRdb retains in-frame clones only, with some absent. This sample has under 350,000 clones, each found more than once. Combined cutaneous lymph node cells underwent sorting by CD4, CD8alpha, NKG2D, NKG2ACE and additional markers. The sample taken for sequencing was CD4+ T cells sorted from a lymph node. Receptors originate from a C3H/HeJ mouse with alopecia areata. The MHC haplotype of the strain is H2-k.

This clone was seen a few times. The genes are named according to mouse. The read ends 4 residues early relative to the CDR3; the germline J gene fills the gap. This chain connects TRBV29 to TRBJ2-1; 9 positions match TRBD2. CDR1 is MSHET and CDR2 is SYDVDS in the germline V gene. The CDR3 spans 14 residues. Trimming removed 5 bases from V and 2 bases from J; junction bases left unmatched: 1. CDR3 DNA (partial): TGTGCTAGCAGTCTGGGGGGGGACTATGCT. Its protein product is CASSLGGDYA. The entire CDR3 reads CASSLGGDYAEQFF.

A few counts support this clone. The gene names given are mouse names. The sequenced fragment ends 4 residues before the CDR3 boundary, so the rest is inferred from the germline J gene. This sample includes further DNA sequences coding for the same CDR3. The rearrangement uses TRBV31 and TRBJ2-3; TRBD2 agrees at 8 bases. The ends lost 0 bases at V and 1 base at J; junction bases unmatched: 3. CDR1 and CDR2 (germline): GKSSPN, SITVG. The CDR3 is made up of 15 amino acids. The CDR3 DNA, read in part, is TGTGCCTGGAGTCTGGGGGGGCGACGTGCAGAA. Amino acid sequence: CAWSLGGRRAE. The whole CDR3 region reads CAWSLGGRRAETLYF.

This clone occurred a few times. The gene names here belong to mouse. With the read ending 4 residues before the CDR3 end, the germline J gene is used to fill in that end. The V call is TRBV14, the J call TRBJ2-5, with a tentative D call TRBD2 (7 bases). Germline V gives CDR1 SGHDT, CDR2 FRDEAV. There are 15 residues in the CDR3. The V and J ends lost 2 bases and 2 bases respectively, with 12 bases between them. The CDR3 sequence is CASSLGGLPQDTQYF. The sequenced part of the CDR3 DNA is TGTGCCAGCAGTTTAGGGGGACTGCCCCAAGAC.

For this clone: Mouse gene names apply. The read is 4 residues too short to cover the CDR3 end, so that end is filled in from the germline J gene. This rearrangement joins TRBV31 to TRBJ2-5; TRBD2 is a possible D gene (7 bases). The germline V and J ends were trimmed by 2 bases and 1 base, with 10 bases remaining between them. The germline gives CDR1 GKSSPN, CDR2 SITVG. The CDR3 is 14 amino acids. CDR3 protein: CAWSRGAYQDTQYF. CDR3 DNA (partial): TGTGCCTGGAGTAGGGGGGCCTACCAAGAC.

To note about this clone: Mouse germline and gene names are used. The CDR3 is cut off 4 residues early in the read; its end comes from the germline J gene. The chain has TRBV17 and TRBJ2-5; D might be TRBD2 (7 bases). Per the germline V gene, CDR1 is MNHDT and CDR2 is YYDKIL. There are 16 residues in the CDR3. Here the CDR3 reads CASSRDQGGRGDTQYF. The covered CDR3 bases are TGTGCTAGCAGTAGAGATCAAGGGGGGCGCGGAGAC.

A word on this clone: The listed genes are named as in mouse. The CDR3 DNA, read in part, is TGCACCTGCAGTGCAGATCTGAGGGGATCA. Protein product: CTCSADLRGS. The CDR3, in full, reads CTCSADLRGSEVFF. The chain recombines TRBV1 with TRBJ1-1, with D possibly TRBD1 on 5 matching bases. The read finishes 4 residues shy of the CDR3 end, and the germline J gene is used to complete it. This CDR3 has 14 amino acids. Germline V gene lookup returns CDR1 NSQYPW and CDR2 LRSPGD (reference sequence).

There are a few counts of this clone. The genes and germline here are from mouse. This CDR3 is CAWSLHRTEVFF. Incomplete CDR3 DNA: TGTGCCTGGAGTCTCCACAGAACA. The chain couples TRBV31 to TRBJ1-1; no firm D call. The read ends 4 residues before the CDR3 terminus; that terminus is restored from the germline J gene. The germline V gene has CDR1 GKSSPN and CDR2 SITVG. This CDR3 spans 12 amino acids.

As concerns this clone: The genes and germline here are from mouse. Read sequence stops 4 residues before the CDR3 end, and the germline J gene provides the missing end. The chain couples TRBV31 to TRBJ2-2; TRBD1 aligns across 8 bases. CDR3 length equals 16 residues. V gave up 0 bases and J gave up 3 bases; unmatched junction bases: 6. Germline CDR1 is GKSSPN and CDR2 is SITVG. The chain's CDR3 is CAWSLHRGIHTGQLYF. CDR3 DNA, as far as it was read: TGTGCCTGGAGTCTACACAGGGGGATTCACACCGGG.

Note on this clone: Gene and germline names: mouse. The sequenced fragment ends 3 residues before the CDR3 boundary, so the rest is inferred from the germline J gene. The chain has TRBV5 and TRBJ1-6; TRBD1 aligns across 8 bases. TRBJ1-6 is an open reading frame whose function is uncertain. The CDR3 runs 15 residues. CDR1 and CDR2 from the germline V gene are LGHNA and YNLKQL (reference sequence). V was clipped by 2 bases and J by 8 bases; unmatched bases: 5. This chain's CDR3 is CASSQTDRDYSPLYF. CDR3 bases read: TGTGCCAGCAGCCAAACGGACAGGGATTATTCGCCC.

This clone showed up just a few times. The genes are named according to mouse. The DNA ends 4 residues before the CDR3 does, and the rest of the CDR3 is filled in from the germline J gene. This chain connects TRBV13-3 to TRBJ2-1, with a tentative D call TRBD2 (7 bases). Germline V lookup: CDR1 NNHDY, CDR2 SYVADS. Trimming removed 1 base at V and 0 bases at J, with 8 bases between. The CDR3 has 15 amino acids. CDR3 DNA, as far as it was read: TGTGCCAGCAGTGATCGGGGGGCTAACTATGCT. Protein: CASSDRGANYA. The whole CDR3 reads CASSDRGANYAEQFF.

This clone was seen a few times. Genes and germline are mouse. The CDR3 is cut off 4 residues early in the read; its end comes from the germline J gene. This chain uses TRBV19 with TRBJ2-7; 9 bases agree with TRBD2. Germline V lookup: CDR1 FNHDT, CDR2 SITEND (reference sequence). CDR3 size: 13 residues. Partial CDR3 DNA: TGTGCCAGCAGCCGGACTGGGGAGGAT. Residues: CASSRTGED. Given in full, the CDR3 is CASSRTGEDEQYF.

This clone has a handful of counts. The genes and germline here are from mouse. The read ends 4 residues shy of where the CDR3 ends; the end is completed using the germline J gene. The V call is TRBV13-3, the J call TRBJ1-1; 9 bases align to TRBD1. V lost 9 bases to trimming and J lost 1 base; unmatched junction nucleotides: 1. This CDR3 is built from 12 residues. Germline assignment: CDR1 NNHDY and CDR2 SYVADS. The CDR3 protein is CATDRGNTEVFF. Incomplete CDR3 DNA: TGTGCCACGGACAGGGGGAACACA.

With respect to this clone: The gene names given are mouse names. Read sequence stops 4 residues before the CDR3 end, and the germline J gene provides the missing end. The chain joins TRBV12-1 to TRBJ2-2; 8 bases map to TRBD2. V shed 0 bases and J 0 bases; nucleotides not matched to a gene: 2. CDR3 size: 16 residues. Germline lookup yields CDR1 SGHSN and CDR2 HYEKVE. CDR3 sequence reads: CASSLGGATNTGQLYF. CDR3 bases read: TGTGCCAGCTCTCTCGGGGGGGCAACAAACACCGGG.

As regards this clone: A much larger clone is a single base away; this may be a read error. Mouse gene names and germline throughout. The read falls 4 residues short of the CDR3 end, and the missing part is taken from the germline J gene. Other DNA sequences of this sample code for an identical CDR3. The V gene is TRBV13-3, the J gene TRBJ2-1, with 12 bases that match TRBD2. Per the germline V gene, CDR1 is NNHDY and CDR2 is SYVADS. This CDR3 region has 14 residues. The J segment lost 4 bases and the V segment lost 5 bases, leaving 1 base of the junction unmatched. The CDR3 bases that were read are TGTGCCAGCAGGGGGACTGGGGGGTATGCT. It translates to CASRGTGGYA. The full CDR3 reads CASRGTGGYAEQFF.

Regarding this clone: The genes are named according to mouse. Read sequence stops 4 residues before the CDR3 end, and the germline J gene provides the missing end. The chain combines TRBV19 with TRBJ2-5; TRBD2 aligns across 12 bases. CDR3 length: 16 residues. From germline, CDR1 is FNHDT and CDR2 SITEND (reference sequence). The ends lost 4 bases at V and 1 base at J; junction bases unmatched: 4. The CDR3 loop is CASSRDWGADQDTQYF. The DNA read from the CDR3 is TGTGCCAGCAGTCGGGACTGGGGGGCCGACCAAGAC.

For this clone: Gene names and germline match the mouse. The chain's CDR3 is CASSTMDRANTGQLYF. CDR3 DNA (partial): TGTGCCAGCAGTACTATGGACAGGGCAAACACCGGG. The J gene is TRBJ2-2, the V gene TRBV14; 8 positions match TRBD1. The missing CDR3 end, 4 residues past where the read stops, is filled in from the germline J gene. Looked up from germline, CDR1 is SGHDT and CDR2 is FRDEAV. With 4 bases clipped from V and 0 bases from J, the junction kept 5 bases outside the gene matches. This CDR3 has 16 residues.

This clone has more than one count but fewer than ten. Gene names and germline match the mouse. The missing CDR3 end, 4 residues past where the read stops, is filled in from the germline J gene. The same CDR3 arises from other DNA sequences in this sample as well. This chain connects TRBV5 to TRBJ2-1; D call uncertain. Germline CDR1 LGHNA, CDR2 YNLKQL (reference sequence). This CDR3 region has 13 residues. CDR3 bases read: TGTGCCAGCAGCCCCCGCCAAGGGGCT. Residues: CASSPRQGA. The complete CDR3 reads CASSPRQGAEQFF.

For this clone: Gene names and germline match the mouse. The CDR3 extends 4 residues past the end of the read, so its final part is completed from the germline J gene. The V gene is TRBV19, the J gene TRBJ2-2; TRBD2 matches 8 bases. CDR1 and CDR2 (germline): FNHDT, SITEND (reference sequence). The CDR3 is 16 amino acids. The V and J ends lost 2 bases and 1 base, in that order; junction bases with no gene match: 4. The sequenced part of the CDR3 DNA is TGTGCCAGCAGTATCCCGACTGGGGTAAACACCGGG. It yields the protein CASSIPTGVNTG. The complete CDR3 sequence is CASSIPTGVNTGQLYF. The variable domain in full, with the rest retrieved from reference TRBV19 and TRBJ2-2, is GGIITQTPKFLIGQEGQKLTLKCQQNFNHDTMYWYRQDSGKGLRLIYYSITENDLQKGDLSEGYDASREKKSSFSLTVTSAQKNEMAVFLCASSIPTGVNTGQLYFGEGSKLTVL.

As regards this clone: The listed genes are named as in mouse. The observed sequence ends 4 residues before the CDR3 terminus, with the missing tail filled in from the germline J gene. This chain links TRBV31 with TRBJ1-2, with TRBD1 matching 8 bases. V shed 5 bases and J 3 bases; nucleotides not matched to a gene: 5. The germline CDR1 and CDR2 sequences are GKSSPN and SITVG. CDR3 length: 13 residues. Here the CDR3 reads CAWATGVDSDYTF. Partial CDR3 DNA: TGTGCCTGGGCGACAGGGGTGGACTCC.

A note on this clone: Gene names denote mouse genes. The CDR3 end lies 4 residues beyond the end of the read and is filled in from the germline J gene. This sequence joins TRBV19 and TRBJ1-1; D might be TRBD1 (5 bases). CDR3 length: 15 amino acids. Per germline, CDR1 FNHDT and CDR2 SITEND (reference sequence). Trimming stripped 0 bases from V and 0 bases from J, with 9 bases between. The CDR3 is CASSIVGRANTEVFF. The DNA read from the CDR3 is TGTGCCAGCAGTATAGTCGGCAGGGCAAACACA.

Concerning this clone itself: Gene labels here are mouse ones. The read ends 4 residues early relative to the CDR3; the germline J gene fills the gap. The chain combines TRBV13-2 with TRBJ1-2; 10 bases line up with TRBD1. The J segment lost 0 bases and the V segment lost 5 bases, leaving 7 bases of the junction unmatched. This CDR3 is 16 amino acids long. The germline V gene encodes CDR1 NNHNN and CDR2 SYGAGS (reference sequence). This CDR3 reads CASGVGTGETNSDYTF. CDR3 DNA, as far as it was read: TGTGCCAGCGGCGTTGGGACAGGGGAAACAAACTCC.

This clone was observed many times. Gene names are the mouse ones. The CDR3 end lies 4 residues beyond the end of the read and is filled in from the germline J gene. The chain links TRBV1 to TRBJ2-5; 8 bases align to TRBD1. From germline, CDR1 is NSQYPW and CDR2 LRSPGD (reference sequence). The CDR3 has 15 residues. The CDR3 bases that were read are TGCACCTGCAGTGGACAGGGGAAAGAAGAAGAC. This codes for CTCSGQGKEED. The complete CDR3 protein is CTCSGQGKEEDTQYF.

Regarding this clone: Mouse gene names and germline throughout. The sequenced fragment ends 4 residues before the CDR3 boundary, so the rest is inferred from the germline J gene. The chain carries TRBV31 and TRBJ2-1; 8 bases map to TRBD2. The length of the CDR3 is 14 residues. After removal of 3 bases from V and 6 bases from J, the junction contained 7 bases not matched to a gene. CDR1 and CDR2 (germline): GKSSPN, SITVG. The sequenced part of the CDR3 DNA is TGTGCCTGGAGCGACGGGGGGGCAGTTGCT. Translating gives CAWSDGGAVA. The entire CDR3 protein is CAWSDGGAVAEQFF. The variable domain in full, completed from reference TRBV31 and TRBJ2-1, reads AQTIHQWPVAEIKAVGSPLSLGCTIKGKSSPNLYWYWQATGGTLQQLFYSITVGQVESVVQLNLSASRPKDDQFILSTEKLLLSHSGFYLCAWSDGGAVAEQFFGPGTRLTVL.

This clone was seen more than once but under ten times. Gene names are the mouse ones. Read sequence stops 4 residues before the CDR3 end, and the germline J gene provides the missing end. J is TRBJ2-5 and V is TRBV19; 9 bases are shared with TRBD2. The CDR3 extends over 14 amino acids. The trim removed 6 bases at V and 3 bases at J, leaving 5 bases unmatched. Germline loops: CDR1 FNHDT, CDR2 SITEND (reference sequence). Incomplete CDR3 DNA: TGTGCCAGCACCACTGGGGGGAAACAAGAC. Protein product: CASTTGGKQD. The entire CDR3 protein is CASTTGGKQDTQYF.

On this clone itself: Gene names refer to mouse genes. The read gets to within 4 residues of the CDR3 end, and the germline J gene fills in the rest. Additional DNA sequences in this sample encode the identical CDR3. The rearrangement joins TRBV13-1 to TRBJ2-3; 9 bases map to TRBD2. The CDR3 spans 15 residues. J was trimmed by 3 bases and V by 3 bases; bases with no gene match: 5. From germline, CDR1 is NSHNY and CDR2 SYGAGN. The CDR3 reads CASSVLGGRAETLYF. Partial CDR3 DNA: TGTGCCAGCAGTGTCTTGGGGGGGCGGGCAGAA.

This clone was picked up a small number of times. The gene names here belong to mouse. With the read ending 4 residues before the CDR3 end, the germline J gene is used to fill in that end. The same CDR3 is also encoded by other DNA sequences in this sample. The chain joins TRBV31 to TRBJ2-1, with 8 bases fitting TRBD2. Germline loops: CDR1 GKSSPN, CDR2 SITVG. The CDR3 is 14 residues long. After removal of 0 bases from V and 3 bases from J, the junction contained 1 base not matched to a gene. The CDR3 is CAWSLGGAYAEQFF. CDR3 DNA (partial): TGTGCCTGGAGTCTGGGGGGGGCCTATGCT.

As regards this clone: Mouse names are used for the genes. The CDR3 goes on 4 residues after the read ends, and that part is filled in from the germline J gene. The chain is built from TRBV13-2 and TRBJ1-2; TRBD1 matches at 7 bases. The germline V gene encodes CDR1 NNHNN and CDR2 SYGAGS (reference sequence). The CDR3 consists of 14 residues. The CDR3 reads CASGDPGQQSDYTF. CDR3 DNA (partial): TGTGCCAGCGGTGATCCGGGACAGCAATCC.

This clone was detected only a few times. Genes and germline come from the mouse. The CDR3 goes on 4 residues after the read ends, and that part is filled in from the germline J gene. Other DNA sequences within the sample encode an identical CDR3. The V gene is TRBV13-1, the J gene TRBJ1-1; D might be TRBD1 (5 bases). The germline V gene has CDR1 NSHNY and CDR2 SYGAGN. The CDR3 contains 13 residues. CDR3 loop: CASSGTGGGEVFF. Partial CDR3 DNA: TGTGCCAGCAGTGGAACTGGGGGAGGA.

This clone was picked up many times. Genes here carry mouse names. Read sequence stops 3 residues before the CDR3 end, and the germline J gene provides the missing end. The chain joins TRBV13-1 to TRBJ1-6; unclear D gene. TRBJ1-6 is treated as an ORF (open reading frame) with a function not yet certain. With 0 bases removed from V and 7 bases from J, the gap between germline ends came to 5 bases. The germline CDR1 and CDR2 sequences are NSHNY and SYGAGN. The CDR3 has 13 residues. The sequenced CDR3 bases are TGTGCCAGCAGTGATGCATGGAATTCGCCC. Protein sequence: CASSDAWNSP. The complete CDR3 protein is CASSDAWNSPLYF.

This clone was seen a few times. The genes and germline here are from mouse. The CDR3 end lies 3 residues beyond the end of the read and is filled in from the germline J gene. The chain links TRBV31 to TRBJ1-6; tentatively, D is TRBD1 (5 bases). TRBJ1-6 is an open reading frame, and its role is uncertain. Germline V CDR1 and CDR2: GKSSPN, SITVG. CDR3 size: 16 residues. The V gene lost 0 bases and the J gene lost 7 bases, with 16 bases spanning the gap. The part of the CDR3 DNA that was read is TGTGCCTGGAGTCTAGGGAGGGGAGGATACAATTCGCCC. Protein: CAWSLGRGGYNSP. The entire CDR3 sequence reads CAWSLGRGGYNSPLYF.

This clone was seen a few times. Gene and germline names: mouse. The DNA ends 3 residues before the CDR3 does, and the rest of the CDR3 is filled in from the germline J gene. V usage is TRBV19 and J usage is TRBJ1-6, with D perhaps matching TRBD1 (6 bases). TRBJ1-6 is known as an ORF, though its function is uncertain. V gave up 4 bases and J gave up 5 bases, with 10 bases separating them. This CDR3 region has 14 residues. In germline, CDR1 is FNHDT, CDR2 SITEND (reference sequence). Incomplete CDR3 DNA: TGTGCCAGCAGTCCCTCAGGGGATAATTCGCCC. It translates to CASSPSGDNSP. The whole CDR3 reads CASSPSGDNSPLYF.

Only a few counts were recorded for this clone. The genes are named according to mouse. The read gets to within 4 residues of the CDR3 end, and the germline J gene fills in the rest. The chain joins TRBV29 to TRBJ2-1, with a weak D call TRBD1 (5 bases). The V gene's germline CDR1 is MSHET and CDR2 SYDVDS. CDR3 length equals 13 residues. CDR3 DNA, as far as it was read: TGTGCTAGCAGTTTACCAGGGTGGGCT. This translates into CASSLPGWA. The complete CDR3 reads CASSLPGWAEQFF.